The next 8 T cell receptor beta chains were all read from a single sample in a study of T cells after yellow fever vaccination. TCRdb itself ran the 5' RACE reads through MiXCR, one entry per CDR3 protein. In the table there are about 360,000 distinct CDR3 sequences, approximately 6% of which are singletons. Specimen: PBMCs, collected 5 days after the yellow fever booster vaccination. These receptor sequences come from a man aged 25 to 40 who received the YFV17D yellow fever vaccine.

This clonotype was observed at least ten times. CDR3 DNA: TGTGCCACCAGCAGGGGACTAGCAGACACCGGGGAGCTGTTTTTT. It yields the protein CATSRGLADTGELFF. The rearrangement links TRBV15 to TRBJ2-2, with 9 positions matching TRBD2. The V segment lost 3 bases and the J segment 3 bases; nucleotides outside the gene matches: 2. The CDR3 runs to 15 residues. Germline CDR1 and CDR2: LNHNV and YYDKDF (reference sequence). Filled out from reference TRBV15 and TRBJ2-2, the complete variable domain reads DAMVIQNPRYQVTQFGKPVTLSCSQTLNHNVMYWYQQKSSQAPKLLFHYYDKDFNNEADTPDNFQSRRPNTSFCFLDIRSPGLGDTAMYLCATSRGLADTGELFFGEGSRLTVL.

This clonotype was detected many times. The V gene is TRBV28, the J gene TRBJ2-3, with TRBD1 matching over 8 bases. CDR1 is MDHEN and CDR2 is SYDVKM in the germline V gene. CDR3 length equals 16 residues. V lost 4 bases to trimming and J lost 2 bases; unmatched junction nucleotides: 8. The DNA of the CDR3 is TGTGCCAGCAGTTCTCACAGGGGGTTTTACACAGATACGCAGTATTTT. Translation: CASSSHRGFYTDTQYF.

With respect to this clonotype: A much larger clonotype is one base distant, so this may be a read error. V is TRBV7-9 and J is TRBJ2-3, with 8 bases fitting TRBD2. CDR3 length: 14 residues. The germline gives CDR1 SEHNR, CDR2 FQNEAQ (reference sequence). CDR3 sequence: CASSHSGIEDTRYF. DNA for the CDR3: TGTGCCAGCAGCCATAGCGGGATTGAAGATACGCGGTATTTT.

This clonotype was seen a few times. CDR3 bases: TGTGCCAGCAGCCTATCCGGGGCAAGGTTGACTGAAGCTTTCTTT. Translation: CASSLSGARLTEAFF. This sequence joins TRBV7-2 and TRBJ1-1; TRBD1 is a possible D gene (5 bases). V was shortened by 5 bases and J by 5 bases, with 18 bases between the two germline ends. Germline CDR1 SGHTA, CDR2 FQGNSA. This CDR3 comprises 15 residues.

This clonotype was seen ten or more times. The chain links TRBV4-2 to TRBJ2-1; D unclear. From germline, CDR1 is LGHNA and CDR2 YNFKEQ. The CDR3 contains 13 residues. V was trimmed by 6 bases and J by 6 bases, leaving 12 bases between them. CDR3 sequence reads: CASSYAIINEQFF. DNA for the CDR3: TGTGCCAGCAGTTACGCCATAATCAATGAGCAGTTCTTC.

This clonotype was seen many times. The chain carries TRBV9 and TRBJ2-7, with D unresolved. The CDR3 contains 14 residues. Looked up from germline, CDR1 is SGDLS and CDR2 is YYNGEE. Trimming shortened V by 7 bases and J by 2 bases, and 16 bases separated the two germline ends. The CDR3: CASRRAGSTYEQYF. CDR3 nucleotides: TGTGCCAGCCGACGGGCTGGCAGCACCTACGAGCAGTACTTC. Supplemented by reference TRBV9 and TRBJ2-7, the full variable domain reads DSGVTQTPKHLITATGQRVTLRCSPRSGDLSVYWYQQSLDQGLQFLIQYYNGEERAKGNILERFSAQQFPDLHSELNLSSLELGDSALYFCASRRAGSTYEQYFGPGTRLTVT.

This clonotype showed up many times. This CDR3 reads CASSKISGQSNTGELFF. In DNA form, the CDR3 reads TGTGCCAGCAGCAAAATTTCGGGACAGTCGAACACCGGGGAGCTGTTTTTT. The chain recombines TRBV5-4 with TRBJ2-2; 7 bases are a match to TRBD1. The CDR3 totals 17 residues. Germline values: CDR1 SGHNT, CDR2 YYREEE (reference sequence). The junction had 9 bases not matched to a gene; V was cut back by 4 bases and J by 0 bases.

This clonotype came up many times. The chain is built from TRBV24-1 and TRBJ2-1; D gene unclear. V was clipped by 2 bases and J by 4 bases, with 8 bases between them. CDR3 length equals 14 residues. Germline-derived CDR1 and CDR2 are KGHDR and SFDVKD. Here the CDR3 reads CATSDSNSYNEQFF. CDR3 in DNA: TGTGCCACCAGTGATTCGAACAGTTACAATGAGCAGTTCTTC.